This TCR beta chain was profiled in a study of shared clonotypes between healthy human individuals. Regarding this clone: What it binds is not known.

Study observations and caveats: When compared with the clonotypes that were shared by all four sorted-subset donors, the non-shared clonotypes turned out to have lower generation probabilities. Represented genetic and exposure-history diversity was restricted by having few donors. Even with large depth, rarefaction showed that sorted-subset sequencing was incomplete.

CD8 cells regarded as naive lacked CD45RO, were positively chosen for CCR7, and omitted terminally differentiated effector memory CD45RA+ cells. V dropped 1 base and J dropped 3 bases, with 18 bases sitting between them. This CDR3 has 17 residues. Germline CDR1 is MNHNS and CDR2 is SASEGT. Measured with immunoSEQ multiplex PCR; TCRdb has only the in-frame clones, and not every one. The sample has about 2 million clones, roughly 95% seen once. This clonotype was obtained from a man between 18 and 29 years old in good health. Specimen: naive CD8+ T cells sorted from blood. J is TRBJ1-2 and V is TRBV6-1; D unresolved. Here the CDR3 DNA reads TGTGCCAGCAGTGAAGTGGGCGGCATGGAGGCTTACTATGGCTACACCTTC. This gives the protein CASSEVGGMEAYYGYTF.